This record concerns one TCR beta chain sequence. Original handling: Amplification from reference gene primers served as the basis for estimated nucleated cell counts. Clones were read by immunoSEQ multiplex PCR, and TCRdb kept only the in-frame ones, dropping some. Clone size and the V and J calls come from that table; the DNA yielded D and trimming. This table has 150,000 to 200,000 clones, about 74% appearing once. The sample belongs to a study of blood T cell repertoires in COVID-19. As for the study in general: Spain, Italy and the United States supplied samples that represented acute and convalescent COVID-19.

Germline V CDR1 and CDR2: SGDLS, YYNGEE. The CDR3 runs to 15 residues. Deletions cut 1 base from V and 0 bases from J, with 9 bases between. The receptor was isolated from an elderly woman with acute or convalescent COVID-19. The V gene is TRBV9, the J gene TRBJ2-3; D perhaps matches TRBD1 (5 bases). Sequenced sample: peripheral blood. In DNA form, the CDR3 reads TGTGCCAGCAGCGTACGGACATATAGCACAGATACGCAGTATTTT. Its protein product is CASSVRTYSTDTQYF.